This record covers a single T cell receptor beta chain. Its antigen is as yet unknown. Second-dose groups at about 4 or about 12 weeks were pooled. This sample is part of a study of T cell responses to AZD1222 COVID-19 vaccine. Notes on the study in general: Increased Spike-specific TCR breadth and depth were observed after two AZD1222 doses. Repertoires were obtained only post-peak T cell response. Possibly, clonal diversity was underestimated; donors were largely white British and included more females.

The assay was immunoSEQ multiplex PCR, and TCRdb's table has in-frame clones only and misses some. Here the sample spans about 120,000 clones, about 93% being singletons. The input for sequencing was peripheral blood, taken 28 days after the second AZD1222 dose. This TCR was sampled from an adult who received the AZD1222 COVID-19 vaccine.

CDR3 residues: CASSLTRDSYEQYF. The CDR3 DNA sequence: TGTGCCAGCAGCTTAACGCGGGACTCCTACGAGCAGTACTTC. This chain links TRBV7-3 with TRBJ2-7, with TRBD2 as a possible D gene (6 bases). The germline V gene encodes CDR1 SGHTA and CDR2 FQGTGA. The V end lost 0 bases, the J end lost 0 bases, and 6 bases lay between the germline ends. CDR3 length: 14 amino acids.